This TCR beta chain was obtained from a study of shared clonotypes between healthy human individuals. Study details: CD4 naive and CD4 memory each took three plates per donor, while CD8 naive took two and CD8 memory one. General observations from the study: Estimated clonotype richness was generally higher in naive than memory subsets.

The DNA input per sorted-subset replicate PCR was about 190 ng, corresponding to 25,000 to 35,000 T cell genomes. Repertoires were generated with immunoSEQ multiplex PCR, while TCRdb's copy carries only in-frame clones and drops some. The sample carries 1 million to 1.2 million clones, 70% to 85% recorded once. Remarks on this clone: As yet, its antigen is unknown.

Germline V gene data show CDR1 as MDHEN and CDR2 as SYDVKM. CDR3 length: 16 residues. Trimming took 6 bases from V and 7 from J; bases not matched to a gene: 14. The TCR was taken from a young man in good health. Some clones in this sample may be carry-over from other donors' samples. Material: memory CD4+ T cells from PBMCs. The subset here: CD45RA-negative fraction. The rearrangement links TRBV28 to TRBJ2-5, with 10 positions matching TRBD2. In nucleotides, the CDR3 is TGTGCCAGCAGCCAGCAGACTAGCGGGTCCAGAGTGACCCAGTACTTC. It encodes CASSQQTSGSRVTQYF. Full variable domain (rest looked up from reference TRBV28 and TRBJ2-5): DVKVTQSSRYLVKRTGEKVFLECVQDMDHENMFWYRQDPGLGLRLIYFSYDVKMKEKGDIPEGYSVSREKKERFSLILESASTNQTSMYLCASSQQTSGSRVTQYFGPGTRLLVL.